The text below deals with one T cell receptor (beta chain). CDR3 length: 15 residues. Trimming cost V 4 bases and J 6 bases; bases outside gene matches: 5. CDR1 and CDR2 (germline): LNHNV, YYDKDF (reference sequence). Per the authors' pipeline: From reference gene primer amplification, estimates of nucleated cell counts were derived. Libraries were prepared by immunoSEQ multiplex PCR; TCRdb keeps only in-frame clonotypes and omits some of them. V and J calls plus clone size are reproduced from that table; the DNA served to infer D and trimming. The data show around 160,000 clones, roughly four fifths seen once. The source of the sample is a study of blood T cell repertoires in COVID-19. Study information: PBMCs, B-cell-depleted T cells, or T cells provided the cDNA or gDNA that made up the material.

This rearrangement joins TRBV15 to TRBJ2-4; 11 nucleotides line up with TRBD2. The specimen was peripheral blood. The TCR comes from a human donor with acute or convalescent COVID-19. The donor label of this sample is uncertain. CDR3 loop: CATSTSGGWRNIQYF. The CDR3 nucleotides read TGTGCCACCAGCACTAGCGGGGGGTGGAGAAACATTCAGTACTTC.